This T cell receptor (beta chain) stems from a study of blood T cells in healthy people across ages. Study-wide results and caveats: Diversity of TCR beta per million T cells declined in a roughly linear way with age. The study found TCR beta diversity correlated strongly with naive T cell percentage. Reliance upon unsorted PBMCs precluded definitive naive versus antigen-experienced comparison.

Germline CDR1 is MRHNA and CDR2 is SNTAGT. This CDR3 has 15 residues. The ends were cut back, 3 bases at V and 2 bases at J, with 11 bases in the middle. PCR was performed a second time for about 7 to 11 cycles using a sample-barcoded 5' primer and a J-beta primer mix. Each CDR3 protein gets one entry after TCRdb re-called the 5' RACE reads with MiXCR. The sample shows roughly 1,700,000 distinct CDR3 sequences, under 30% of them seen only once. This clonotype has more than one count but fewer than ten. No antigen is known for it. V gene TRBV6-4 combines with J gene TRBJ2-1; D is perhaps TRBD2 (5 bases). The specimen was blood. This TCR came from a woman aged 25 to 39 in good health. CDR3 coding DNA: TGTGCCAGCAGTGATCGGCCGCGGGCCTACAATGAGCAGTTCTTC. Its protein product is CASSDRPRAYNEQFF.